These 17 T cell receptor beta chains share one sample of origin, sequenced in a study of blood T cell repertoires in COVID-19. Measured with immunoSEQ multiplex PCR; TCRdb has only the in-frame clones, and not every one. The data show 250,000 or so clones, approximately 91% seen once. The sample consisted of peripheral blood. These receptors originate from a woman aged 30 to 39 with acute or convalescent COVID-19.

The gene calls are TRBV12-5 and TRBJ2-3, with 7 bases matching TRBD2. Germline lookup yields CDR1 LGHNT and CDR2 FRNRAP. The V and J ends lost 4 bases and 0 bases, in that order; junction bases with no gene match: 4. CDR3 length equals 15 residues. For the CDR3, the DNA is TGTGCTAGTGGTTATGGGGACTACAGCACAGATACGCAGTATTTT. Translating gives CASGYGDYSTDTQYF. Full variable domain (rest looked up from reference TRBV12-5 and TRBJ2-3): DARVTQTPRHKVTEMGQEVTMRCQPILGHNTVFWYRQTMMQGLELLAYFRNRAPLDDSGMPKDRFSAEMPDATLATLKIQPSEPRDSAVYFCASGYGDYSTDTQYFGPGTRLTVL.

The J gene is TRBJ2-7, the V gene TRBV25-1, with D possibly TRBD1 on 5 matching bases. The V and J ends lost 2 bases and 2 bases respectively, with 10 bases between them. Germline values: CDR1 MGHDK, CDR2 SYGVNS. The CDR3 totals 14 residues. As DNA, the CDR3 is TGTGCCAGCAGTGAAGAAGGACAAACCTACGAGCAGTACTTC. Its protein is CASSEEGQTYEQYF.

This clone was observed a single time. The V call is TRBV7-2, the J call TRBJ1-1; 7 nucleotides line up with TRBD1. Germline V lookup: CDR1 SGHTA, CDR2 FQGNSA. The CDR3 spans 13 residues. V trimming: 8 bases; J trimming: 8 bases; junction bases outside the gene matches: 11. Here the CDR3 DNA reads TGTGCCAGCGGCGACGACAGGGTGGACGAAGCTTTCTTT. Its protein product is CASGDDRVDEAFF.

CDR3 protein: CASSFRVPNTEAFF. Written as DNA, the CDR3 is TGTGCCAGCAGTTTTCGGGTGCCGAACACTGAAGCTTTCTTT. The gene calls are TRBV6-2 or TRBV6-3 and TRBJ1-1; D call uncertain. This CDR3 comprises 14 residues. Per the germline V gene, CDR1 is MNHEY and CDR2 is SVGEGT. Trimming pared 4 bases from V and 1 base from J, leaving 10 bases between.

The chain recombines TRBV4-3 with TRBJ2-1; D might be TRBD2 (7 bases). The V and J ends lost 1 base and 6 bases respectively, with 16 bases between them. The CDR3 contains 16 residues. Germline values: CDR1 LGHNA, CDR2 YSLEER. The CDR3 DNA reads TGCGCCAGCAGCCAAGTCCAAGGGGGGGCCTTCAATGAGCAGTTCTTC. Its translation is CASSQVQGGAFNEQFF.

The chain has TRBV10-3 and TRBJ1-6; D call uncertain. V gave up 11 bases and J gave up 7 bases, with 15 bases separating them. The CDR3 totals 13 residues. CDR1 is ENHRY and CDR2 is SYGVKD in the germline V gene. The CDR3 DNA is TGTGCCGCGGGCGGGTCTCAAAATTCACCCCTCCACTTT. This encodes CAAGGSQNSPLHF.

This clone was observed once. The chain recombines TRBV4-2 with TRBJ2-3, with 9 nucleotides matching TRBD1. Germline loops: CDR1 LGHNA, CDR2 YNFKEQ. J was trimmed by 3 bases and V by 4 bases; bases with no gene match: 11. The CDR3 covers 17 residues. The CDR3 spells CASSLTSGQGGTDTQYF. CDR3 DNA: TGTGCCAGCAGCCTCACCTCGGGACAGGGTGGGACAGATACGCAGTATTTT.

The CDR3 sequence is CAWTNREVGETQYF. CDR3 in DNA: TGTGCCTGGACAAACAGGGAAGTCGGGGAGACCCAGTACTTC. The chain is built from TRBV30 and TRBJ2-5; a possible D gene is TRBD1 (6 bases). Germline V gene sequence: CDR1 GTSNPN, CDR2 SVGIG (reference sequence). V was shortened by 4 bases and J by 5 bases, with 17 bases between the two germline ends. The CDR3 consists of 14 residues. Together with reference TRBV30 and TRBJ2-5, the CDR3 gives the full variable domain: SQTIHQWPATLVQPVGSPLSLECTVEGTSNPNLYWYRQAAGRGLQLLFYSVGIGQISSEVPQNLSASRPQDRQFILSSKKLLLSDSGFYLCAWTNREVGETQYFGPGTRLLVL.

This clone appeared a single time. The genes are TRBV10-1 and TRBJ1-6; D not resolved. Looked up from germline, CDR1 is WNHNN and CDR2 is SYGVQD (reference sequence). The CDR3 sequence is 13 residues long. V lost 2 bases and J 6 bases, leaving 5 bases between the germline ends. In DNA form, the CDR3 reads TGCGCCAGCAGTGAGAACAGTAATTCACCCCTCCACTTT. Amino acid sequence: CASSENSNSPLHF.

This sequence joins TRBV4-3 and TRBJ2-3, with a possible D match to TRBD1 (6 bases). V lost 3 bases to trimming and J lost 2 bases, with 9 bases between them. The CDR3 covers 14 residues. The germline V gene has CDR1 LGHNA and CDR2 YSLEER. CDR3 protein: CASSHDRYTDTQYF. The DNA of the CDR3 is TGCGCCAGCAGCCACGACAGGTACACAGATACGCAGTATTTT.

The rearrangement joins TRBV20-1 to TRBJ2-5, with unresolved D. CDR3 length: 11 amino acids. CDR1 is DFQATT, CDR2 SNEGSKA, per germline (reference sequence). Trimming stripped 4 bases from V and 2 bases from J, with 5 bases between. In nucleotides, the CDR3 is TGCAGTGCTAACAAACAAGAGACCCAGTACTTC. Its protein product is CSANKQETQYF.

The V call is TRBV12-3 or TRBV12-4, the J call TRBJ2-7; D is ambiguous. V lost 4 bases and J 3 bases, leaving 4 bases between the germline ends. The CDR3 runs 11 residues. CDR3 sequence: CASSSLYEQYF. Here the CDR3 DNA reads TGTGCCAGCAGTTCCCTCTACGAGCAGTACTTC.

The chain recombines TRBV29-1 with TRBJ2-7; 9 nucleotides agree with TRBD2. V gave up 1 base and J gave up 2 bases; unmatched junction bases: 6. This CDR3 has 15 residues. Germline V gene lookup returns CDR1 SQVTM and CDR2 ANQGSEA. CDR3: CSVEGSGRSAYEQYF. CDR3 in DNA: TGCAGCGTTGAAGGTAGCGGGAGAAGCGCCTACGAGCAGTACTTC.

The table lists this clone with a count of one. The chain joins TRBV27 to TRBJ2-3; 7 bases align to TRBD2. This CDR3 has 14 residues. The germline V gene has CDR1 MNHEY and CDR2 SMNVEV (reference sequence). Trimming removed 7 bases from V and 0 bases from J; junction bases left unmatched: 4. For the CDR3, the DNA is TGTGCCAGCACCTCAGCGGGAAGCACAGATACGCAGTATTTT. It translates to CASTSAGSTDTQYF.

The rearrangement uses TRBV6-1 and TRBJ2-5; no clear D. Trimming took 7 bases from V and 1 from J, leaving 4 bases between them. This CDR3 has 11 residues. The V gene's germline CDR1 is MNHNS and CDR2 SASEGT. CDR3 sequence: CASTSQETQYF. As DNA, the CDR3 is TGTGCCAGCACCTCCCAAGAGACCCAGTACTTC.

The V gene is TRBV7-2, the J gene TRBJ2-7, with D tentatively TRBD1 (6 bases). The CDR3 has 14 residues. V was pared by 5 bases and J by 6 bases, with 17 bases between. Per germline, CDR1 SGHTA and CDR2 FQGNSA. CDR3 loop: CASSNRVILGEQYF. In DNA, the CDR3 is TGTGCCAGCAGCAACAGGGTTATCCTCGGCGAGCAGTACTTC.

CDR3 sequence (DNA): TGTGCCAGCAGCTCGGAGGGTTGGGACTATGGCTACACCTTC. Residues: CASSSEGWDYGYTF. V gene TRBV5-4 combines with J gene TRBJ1-2; no clear D gene. The CDR3 spans 14 residues. CDR1 is SGHNT, CDR2 YYREEE, per germline (reference sequence). The V and J ends lost 3 bases and 3 bases respectively, with 12 bases between them.